Below, 16 T cell receptor beta chains from the same sample are listed, as sequenced in a study of PD-1 blockade in classical Hodgkin lymphoma. Time point of the sample: cycle 4 day 1 (C4D1), after more than five weeks of nivolumab. Every single patient, without exception, relapsed after autologous stem cell transplantation, and brentuximab vedotin exposure varied. The assay was immunoSEQ multiplex PCR, and TCRdb's table has in-frame clones only and misses some. The sample lists 90,000 to 100,000 clones, 78% seen once, with just under 9.5% in the top ten. Sequencing used peripheral blood mononuclear cells (PBMCs), obtained before the fourth cycle of nivolumab. These receptors were collected from a human donor with classical Hodgkin lymphoma.

This chain connects TRBV5-4 to TRBJ2-7; 7 bases map to TRBD1. This CDR3 is built from 14 residues. The junction had 5 bases not matched to a gene; V was cut back by 3 bases and J by 2 bases. The germline gives CDR1 SGHNT, CDR2 YYREEE (reference sequence). CDR3 region: CASSYGQEAYEQYF. DNA for the CDR3: TGTGCCAGCAGCTACGGACAGGAGGCCTACGAGCAGTACTTC.

V is TRBV6-1 and J is TRBJ2-7; 7 bases are shared with TRBD1. CDR3 size: 15 residues. Trimming took 7 bases from V and 0 from J; bases not matched to a gene: 9. Germline V gene sequence: CDR1 MNHNS, CDR2 SASEGT. The CDR3 region is CASTRTGDSSYEQYF. In DNA form, the CDR3 reads TGTGCCAGCACCCGGACAGGCGACAGCTCCTACGAGCAGTACTTC.

This clone appeared a single time. The chain combines TRBV23-1 with TRBJ2-1; D may be TRBD2 (6 bases). TRBV23-1 is given ORF status, its function remaining uncertain. The V end was cut by 3 bases, the J end by 5 bases, with 17 bases between. The CDR3 has 16 amino acids. Here the CDR3 DNA reads TGCGCCAGCAGTCACCATATTGGGACTGCCAACAATGAGCAGTTCTTC. It translates to CASSHHIGTANNEQFF.

The V gene is TRBV6-4, the J gene TRBJ2-6, with D possibly matching TRBD2 (6 bases). The CDR3 spans 16 residues. Between the trimmed V and J ends, which lost 4 bases and 0 bases, there was a span of 10 bases. CDR1 and CDR2 (germline): MRHNA, SNTAGT. In DNA form, the CDR3 reads TGTGCCAGCAGTGTGGAGGGTAGCTCTGGGGCCAACGTCCTGACTTTC. This translates into CASSVEGSSGANVLTF.

The chain combines TRBV5-1 with TRBJ2-5, with D tentatively TRBD1 (5 bases). The CDR3 runs to 14 residues. V was shortened by 0 bases and J by 2 bases, with 8 bases between the two germline ends. From germline, CDR1 is SGHRS and CDR2 YFSETQ. The CDR3, as DNA: TGCGCCAGCAGCTTGGGACAGAATCAAGAGACCCAGTACTTC. Protein: CASSLGQNQETQYF.

The chain couples TRBV2 to TRBJ2-7; no firm D call. Germline loops: CDR1 SNHLY, CDR2 FYNNEI. Trimming took 4 bases from V and 1 from J, leaving 8 bases between them. The length of the CDR3 is 13 residues. As DNA, the CDR3 is TGTGCCAGCAGTGTCGACACGTCCTACGAGCAGTACTTC. This encodes CASSVDTSYEQYF.

V usage is TRBV5-5 and J usage is TRBJ1-1, with D maybe TRBD1 (5 bases). This CDR3 is built from 16 residues. Germline CDR1 is SGHKS and CDR2 is YYEKEE (reference sequence). Trimming removed 0 bases from V and 3 bases from J, with 15 bases in between. The CDR3 here is CASSLAPGLRDTEAFF. CDR3 nucleotides: TGTGCCAGCAGCTTGGCGCCGGGCCTCAGGGACACTGAAGCTTTCTTT.

The chain uses TRBV19 and TRBJ2-7; 8 bases line up with TRBD1. This CDR3 contains 12 residues. After removal of 7 bases from V and 3 bases from J, the junction contained 2 bases not matched to a gene. In germline, CDR1 is LNHDA, CDR2 SQIVND (reference sequence). The CDR3 reads CASKDRDYEQYF. The CDR3 coding sequence is TGTGCCAGTAAGGACAGGGACTACGAGCAGTACTTC. The whole variable domain, remainder taken from reference TRBV19 and TRBJ2-7, is DGGITQSPKYLFRKEGQNVTLSCEQNLNHDAMYWYRQDPGQGLRLIYYSQIVNDFQKGDIAEGYSVSREKKESFPLTVTSAQKNPTAFYLCASKDRDYEQYFGPGTRLTVT.

The chain uses TRBV5-1 and TRBJ1-2; D is perhaps TRBD1 (5 bases). This CDR3 comprises 14 residues. Germline V CDR1 and CDR2: SGHRS, YFSETQ. V was cut by 0 bases and J by 4 bases, with 10 bases left in between. Here the CDR3 DNA reads TGCGCCAGCAGCTTGGGGGACGGAACCTATGGCTACACCTTC. Translation gives CASSLGDGTYGYTF. Full variable domain (missing parts from reference TRBV5-1 and TRBJ1-2): KAGVTQTPRYLIKTRGQQVTLSCSPISGHRSVSWYQQTPGQGLQFLFEYFSETQRNKGNFPGRFSGRQFSNSRSEMNVSTLELGDSALYLCASSLGDGTYGYTFGSGTRLTVV.

This clone was found once. V is TRBV7-8 and J is TRBJ2-5; 8 bases are shared with TRBD2. The germline V gene has CDR1 SGHVS and CDR2 FQNEAQ. V shed 6 bases, J shed 5 bases, and the junction held 11 bases outside the gene matches. This CDR3 is 15 amino acids long. In nucleotides, the CDR3 is TGTGCCAGCAGGGATAGCGGGGAGGTGATGGAGACCCAGTACTTC. Amino acids: CASRDSGEVMETQYF.

The chain couples TRBV9 to TRBJ1-1, with D unresolved. CDR1 is SGDLS and CDR2 is YYNGEE in the germline V gene. The V end lost 3 bases, the J end lost 0 bases, and 9 bases lay between the germline ends. The CDR3 sequence is 14 residues long. In nucleotides, the CDR3 is TGTGCCAGCAGCGGATCCACGGTGAACACTGAAGCTTTCTTT. Amino acid sequence: CASSGSTVNTEAFF. Supplemented by reference TRBV9 and TRBJ1-1, the full variable domain reads DSGVTQTPKHLITATGQRVTLRCSPRSGDLSVYWYQQSLDQGLQFLIQYYNGEERAKGNILERFSAQQFPDLHSELNLSSLELGDSALYFCASSGSTVNTEAFFGQGTRLTVV.

This clone was seen a few times. The chain carries TRBV10-3 and TRBJ2-1; 7 bases align to TRBD2. Germline values: CDR1 ENHRY, CDR2 SYGVKD. The CDR3 totals 13 residues. Trimming cost V 8 bases and J 5 bases; bases outside gene matches: 6. The CDR3 bases are TGTGCCATCCTTGCGGGGGACCACAATGAGCAGTTCTTC. Amino acids: CAILAGDHNEQFF.

The CDR3 sequence: CASSPDGPRVGEKLFF. In nucleotides, the CDR3 is TGTGCCAGCAGTCCTGACGGGCCTAGAGTGGGCGAAAAACTGTTTTTT. The V call is TRBV7-2, the J call TRBJ1-4; unclear D gene. The CDR3 length is 16 residues. Germline V gene sequence: CDR1 SGHTA, CDR2 FQGNSA. The V and J ends lost 6 bases and 8 bases respectively, with 22 bases between them.

CDR3 in amino acids: CASSSGLAGYYNEQFF. The CDR3 region has the DNA TGTGCCAGTAGTAGCGGACTAGCGGGGTACTACAATGAGCAGTTCTTC. The chain uses TRBV19 and TRBJ2-1; TRBD2 aligns across 12 bases. With 4 bases clipped from V and 3 bases from J, the junction kept 4 bases outside the gene matches. Germline V lookup: CDR1 LNHDA, CDR2 SQIVND (reference sequence). The CDR3 consists of 16 residues. Full variable domain (rest looked up from reference TRBV19 and TRBJ2-1): DGGITQSPKYLFRKEGQNVTLSCEQNLNHDAMYWYRQDPGQGLRLIYYSQIVNDFQKGDIAEGYSVSREKKESFPLTVTSAQKNPTAFYLCASSSGLAGYYNEQFFGPGTRLTVL.

V is TRBV19 and J is TRBJ2-1; no firm D call. This CDR3 is built from 12 residues. Trimming left V 10 bases short and J 6 bases short, with 13 bases between. Per the germline V gene, CDR1 is LNHDA and CDR2 is SQIVND (reference sequence). CDR3 region: CATSNPGNEQFF. The CDR3 DNA follows: TGTGCCACGTCTAACCCTGGCAATGAGCAGTTCTTC.

This clone showed up just once. This chain joins TRBV2 and TRBJ2-3; D possibly corresponds to TRBD2 (6 bases). V shed 4 bases and J shed 0 bases, with 11 bases lying between them. The V gene's germline CDR1 is SNHLY and CDR2 FYNNEI. CDR3 length: 15 amino acids. This CDR3 is CASSGSSESTDTQYF. DNA of the CDR3: TGTGCCAGCAGTGGTTCTAGCGAGAGCACAGATACGCAGTATTTT.